These 28 T cell receptor beta chains were sequenced from one sample in a study of shared clonotypes between healthy human individuals. CD45RO-negative, CCR7-selected cells formed the naive CD8 fraction, which excluded terminally differentiated effector memory CD45RA+ cells. TCRdb keeps only in-frame clones here, not all; method: immunoSEQ multiplex PCR. Among 550,000 to 750,000 clones, roughly 94% were seen once, and the ten largest hold about a quarter. Sequencing used naive CD8+ T cells sorted from blood. These receptors originate from a man aged 30-40 years in good health.

As for this clone: One end of the junction fails to match germline, which may point to a read error. The gene calls are TRBV11-2 and TRBJ2-5; maybe TRBD2 (6 bases). The CDR3 extends over 14 amino acids. CDR1 is SGHAT, CDR2 FQNNGV, per germline. The chain's CDR3 is CTSSHGGEGETQYF. The CDR3 nucleotides are TGTACCAGCAGTCACGGGGGAGAGGGAGAGACCCAGTACTTC.

As to this clone: Different DNA sequences within this sample yield the same CDR3. The rearrangement links TRBV27 to TRBJ1-4; 8 positions agree with TRBD1. Germline assignment: CDR1 MNHEY and CDR2 SMNVEV (reference sequence). The CDR3 spans 14 residues. Trimming removed 5 bases from V and 6 bases from J; junction bases left unmatched: 5. This CDR3 is CASSLQGEDEKLFF. The CDR3 nucleotides are TGTGCCAGCAGTCTACAGGGGGAGGATGAAAAACTGTTTTTT.

Of note for this clone: The sample holds other DNA sequences that translate to the same CDR3. The chain links TRBV27 to TRBJ2-2, with D perhaps TRBD1 (6 bases). Germline assignment: CDR1 MNHEY and CDR2 SMNVEV (reference sequence). V lost 3 bases and J 6 bases, leaving 8 bases between the germline ends. This CDR3 region has 13 residues. CDR3 region: CASSLTGPGELFF. CDR3 coding DNA: TGTGCCAGCAGTTTGACAGGACCCGGGGAGCTGTTTTTT.

The rearrangement links TRBV7-6 to TRBJ2-3, with D possibly TRBD2 on 6 matching bases. V was trimmed by 2 bases and J by 3 bases, leaving 12 bases between them. CDR1 SGHVS and CDR2 FNYEAQ come from the germline V gene. The CDR3 has 15 residues. DNA of the CDR3: TGTGCCAGCAGCTTATCTGGGGGGTGGACAGATACGCAGTATTTT. As protein: CASSLSGGWTDTQYF.

As concerns this clone: Other nucleotide sequences from this sample produce the same CDR3. The rearrangement uses TRBV28 and TRBJ2-5; D might be TRBD2 (5 bases). Between the trimmed V and J ends, which lost 5 bases and 3 bases, there was a span of 7 bases. Germline assignment: CDR1 MDHEN and CDR2 SYDVKM. The length of the CDR3 is 12 residues. CDR3 in DNA: TGTGCCAGCAGTCCGCGGGAAGAGACCCAGTACTTC. Protein: CASSPREETQYF.

The J gene is TRBJ2-2, the V gene TRBV13; D unresolved. The CDR3 runs 14 residues. With 2 bases removed from V and 4 bases from J, the gap between germline ends came to 8 bases. CDR1 and CDR2 (germline): PRHDT, FYEKMQ (reference sequence). The CDR3 is CASSLLLFTGELFF. In DNA, the CDR3 is TGTGCCAGCAGCTTACTTCTGTTCACCGGGGAGCTGTTTTTT.

V is TRBV10-3 and J is TRBJ2-7; D call uncertain. Germline CDR1 ENHRY, CDR2 SYGVKD. Trimming pared 2 bases from V and 3 bases from J, leaving 11 bases between. This CDR3 spans 14 amino acids. The CDR3 protein is CAISETERLYEQYF. CDR3 DNA: TGTGCCATCAGTGAGACAGAGCGACTCTACGAGCAGTACTTC.

About this clone: This specimen includes other DNA sequences encoding the same CDR3. The J gene is TRBJ2-7, the V gene TRBV7-9; possible D gene TRBD2, 6 bases. V gave up 2 bases and J gave up 2 bases, with 7 bases separating them. The CDR3 consists of 13 residues. Germline V gene sequence: CDR1 SEHNR, CDR2 FQNEAQ (reference sequence). Here the CDR3 reads CASSLSGAYEQYF. The CDR3, as DNA: TGTGCCAGCAGCTTATCGGGAGCCTACGAGCAGTACTTC.

This clone was observed a handful of times. The V gene is TRBV6-1, the J gene TRBJ2-1; D is possibly TRBD1 or TRBD2 (5 bases each). Germline values: CDR1 MNHNS, CDR2 SASEGT. The CDR3 is 13 amino acids. V lost 3 bases and J 9 bases, leaving 12 bases between the germline ends. This chain's CDR3 is CASSEFFGGEQFF. The CDR3 bases are TGTGCCAGCAGTGAGTTTTTTGGGGGTGAGCAGTTCTTC.

The genes are TRBV5-5 and TRBJ2-1; TRBD1 agrees at 12 bases. V gave up 4 bases and J gave up 7 bases; unmatched junction bases: 9. Germline V gene sequence: CDR1 SGHKS, CDR2 YYEKEE (reference sequence). This CDR3 is 16 amino acids long. The CDR3 sequence is CASSRLPGQGANEQFF. The CDR3 DNA reads as TGTGCCAGCAGCCGCCTACCGGGACAGGGGGCTAATGAGCAGTTCTTC.

The J gene is TRBJ2-5, the V gene TRBV28; D may be TRBD1 (8 bases). This CDR3 has 13 amino acids. V was clipped by 11 bases and J by 4 bases, with 17 bases between them. The germline V gene has CDR1 MDHEN and CDR2 SYDVKM. CDR3 protein: CAGKDREGETQYF. CDR3 in DNA: TGTGCCGGCAAGGACAGGGAGGGAGAGACCCAGTACTTC. Full variable domain (rest looked up from reference TRBV28 and TRBJ2-5): DVKVTQSSRYLVKRTGEKVFLECVQDMDHENMFWYRQDPGLGLRLIYFSYDVKMKEKGDIPEGYSVSREKKERFSLILESASTNQTSMYLCAGKDREGETQYFGPGTRLLVL.

CDR3 region: CASSAGTPNEKLFF. As DNA, the CDR3 is TGTGCCAGCAGCGCCGGGACACCTAATGAAAAACTGTTTTTT. V and J are TRBV9 and TRBJ1-4; tentative D call: TRBD1 (6 bases). The V end lost 3 bases, the J end lost 3 bases, and 9 bases lay between the germline ends. Germline loops: CDR1 SGDLS, CDR2 YYNGEE. This CDR3 contains 14 residues.

The rearrangement uses TRBV9 and TRBJ1-2, with D perhaps matching TRBD1 (5 bases). This CDR3 spans 16 amino acids. CDR1 is SGDLS, CDR2 YYNGEE, per germline. The V and J ends lost 5 bases and 4 bases respectively, with 21 bases between them. CDR3 amino acids: CASSRYGQGSGYGYTF. DNA of the CDR3: TGTGCCAGCAGTCGTTACGGGCAGGGCAGCGGCTATGGCTACACCTTC. The full variable domain, completed using reference TRBV9 and TRBJ1-2, is DSGVTQTPKHLITATGQRVTLRCSPRSGDLSVYWYQQSLDQGLQFLIQYYNGEERAKGNILERFSAQQFPDLHSELNLSSLELGDSALYFCASSRYGQGSGYGYTFGSGTRLTVV.

This clone was observed a few times. The rearrangement joins TRBV6-5 to TRBJ1-2, with D possibly being TRBD1 (5 bases). CDR1 and CDR2 from the germline V gene are MNHEY and SVGAGI. The CDR3 is 12 amino acids. V lost 7 bases and J 8 bases, leaving 14 bases between the germline ends. CDR3 residues: CASTGGSGGYTF. As DNA, the CDR3 is TGTGCCAGCACCGGGGGGTCCGGAGGCTACACCTTC.

The chain is built from TRBV7-3 and TRBJ2-1; tentative D call: TRBD1 (5 bases). The CDR3 loop spans 13 amino acids. V shed 1 base and J shed 7 bases, with 8 bases lying between them. Germline V gene lookup returns CDR1 SGHTA and CDR2 FQGTGA. This CDR3 is CASSLRGGNEQFF. CDR3 bases: TGTGCCAGCAGCTTAAGGGGCGGTAATGAGCAGTTCTTC.

This sequence joins TRBV5-8 and TRBJ1-5, with D hard to call. The germline V and J ends were trimmed by 3 bases and 4 bases, with 17 bases remaining between them. Germline-derived CDR1 and CDR2 are SGHTS and YDEGEE. The CDR3 length is 16 residues. The CDR3 sequence: CASSSIQFRANQPQHF. In DNA, the CDR3 is TGTGCCAGCAGCTCGATACAGTTCCGAGCTAATCAGCCCCAGCATTTT.

The rearrangement uses TRBV5-6 and TRBJ2-7; D call uncertain. The V end lost 1 base, the J end lost 0 bases, and 5 bases lay between the germline ends. This CDR3 region has 13 residues. The germline V gene has CDR1 SGHDT and CDR2 YYEEEE. The CDR3 sequence: CASSLRSSYEQYF. The CDR3 nucleotides read TGTGCCAGCAGCTTGAGGTCCTCCTACGAGCAGTACTTC.

The chain is built from TRBV19 and TRBJ1-5, with no clear D. The CDR3 sequence is 19 residues long. With 5 bases removed from V and 8 bases from J, the gap between germline ends came to 31 bases. Germline V lookup: CDR1 LNHDA, CDR2 SQIVND (reference sequence). The CDR3 DNA follows: TGTGCCAGTAGTCCTCTCGGAGGAAGAGTAATTCCCGAGTGGGAGCCCCAGCATTTT. This encodes CASSPLGGRVIPEWEPQHF. Supplemented by reference TRBV19 and TRBJ1-5, the full variable domain reads DGGITQSPKYLFRKEGQNVTLSCEQNLNHDAMYWYRQDPGQGLRLIYYSQIVNDFQKGDIAEGYSVSREKKESFPLTVTSAQKNPTAFYLCASSPLGGRVIPEWEPQHFGDGTRLSIL.

For this clone: At one end, the junction sequence differs from germline, possibly due to a read error. The genes are TRBV4-1 and TRBJ2-7, with 9 positions matching TRBD2. The CDR3 is 16 residues long. The V gene's germline CDR1 is MGHRA and CDR2 YSYEKL. CDR3 in amino acids: CASSQALAGLSYERYF. The CDR3 DNA reads as TGCGCCAGCAGCCAAGCTCTAGCGGGACTTTCCTACGAGCGGTACTTC.

The chain employs TRBV27 and TRBJ1-4, with D tentatively TRBD1 (6 bases). CDR3 length: 14 amino acids. The V gene lost 7 bases and the J gene lost 6 bases, with 15 bases spanning the gap. Germline CDR1 and CDR2: MNHEY and SMNVEV (reference sequence). CDR3 in DNA: TGTGCCAGCATGAGGGGGGCGCTTCATGAAAAACTGTTTTTT. Its translation: CASMRGALHEKLFF.

In its sample, this clone was seen once. The chain has TRBV7-9 and TRBJ1-4; D is perhaps TRBD1 (5 bases). Trimming removed 2 bases from V and 8 bases from J, with 15 bases in between. Germline V gives CDR1 SEHNR, CDR2 FQNEAQ (reference sequence). The CDR3 loop spans 15 amino acids. CDR3 region: CASSLFRAEREKLFF. CDR3 DNA sequence: TGTGCCAGCAGCTTATTCAGGGCCGAAAGAGAAAAACTGTTTTTT.

This chain joins TRBV7-9 and TRBJ2-4; the match to TRBD1 covers 9 bases. V lost 4 bases, J lost 2 bases, and 15 bases stayed unmatched. CDR1 SEHNR and CDR2 FQNEAQ come from the germline V gene (reference sequence). The CDR3 spans 19 residues. The CDR3 DNA follows: TGTGCCAGCAGCTCAAGGCGGGACAGGGTCGAGGTGACCAAAAACATTCAGTACTTC. This sequence encodes CASSSRRDRVEVTKNIQYF.

V is TRBV7-9 and J is TRBJ2-2; D not certain. The germline gives CDR1 SEHNR, CDR2 FQNEAQ (reference sequence). The CDR3 is made up of 13 amino acids. V gave up 5 bases and J gave up 6 bases, with 10 bases separating them. The CDR3: CASSPLRAGELFF. The DNA of the CDR3 is TGTGCCAGCAGCCCATTAAGGGCCGGGGAGCTGTTTTTT.

The chain recombines TRBV29-1 with TRBJ2-7; the D gene is possibly TRBD1 (5 bases). CDR1 and CDR2 (germline): SQVTM, ANQGSEA. CDR3 length equals 13 residues. V lost 0 bases, J lost 2 bases, and 8 bases lay in between. The CDR3 DNA is TGCAGCGTTGAAGATGACAGACCCTACGAGCAGTACTTC. Protein: CSVEDDRPYEQYF.

The gene calls are TRBV20-1 and TRBJ2-7; D not resolved. V was pared by 0 bases and J by 7 bases, with 7 bases between. This CDR3 has 11 residues. Germline V gene data show CDR1 as DFQATT and CDR2 as SNEGSKA (reference sequence). The CDR3 loop reads CSARDNREQYF. Written as DNA, the CDR3 is TGCAGTGCTAGAGATAATAGGGAGCAGTACTTC.

The chain has TRBV13 and TRBJ2-7, with D tentatively TRBD2 (5 bases). This CDR3 is 15 amino acids long. Germline-derived CDR1 and CDR2 are PRHDT and FYEKMQ (reference sequence). Trimming stripped 1 base from V and 6 bases from J, with 16 bases between. CDR3 sequence: CASSLESIGLGEQYF. DNA for the CDR3: TGTGCCAGCAGCTTAGAGTCTATCGGACTGGGCGAGCAGTACTTC.

The rearrangement joins TRBV27 to TRBJ2-1, with 8 bases that match TRBD2. Germline V CDR1 and CDR2: MNHEY, SMNVEV (reference sequence). The CDR3 extends over 16 amino acids. The ends lost 7 bases at V and 6 bases at J; junction bases unmatched: 14. CDR3 bases: TGTGCCAGCATTCTTATAGCGGGGTCGGGCCTCAATGAGCAGTTCTTC. Its translation is CASILIAGSGLNEQFF.

This chain joins TRBV5-4 and TRBJ2-1; 12 positions agree with TRBD2. V trimming: 3 bases; J trimming: 0 bases; junction bases outside the gene matches: 7. CDR1 is SGHNT and CDR2 is YYREEE in the germline V gene (reference sequence). The CDR3 length is 18 residues. The CDR3 sequence is CASSSGTSGPSSYNEQFF. As DNA, the CDR3 is TGTGCCAGCAGCTCCGGGACTAGCGGGCCGAGCTCCTACAATGAGCAGTTCTTC.